The 20 T cell receptor beta chains presented below share a single source sample, sequenced in a study of T cell changes during pregnancy in multiple sclerosis. The table came from immunoSEQ multiplex PCR; TCRdb's copy has only in-frame clones and leaves some out. The data hold roughly 80,000 clones, with just over 90% observed a single time. Sequenced material: peripheral blood, taken in the second trimester of pregnancy. The receptor source for this set is a female donor with multiple sclerosis, enrolled in a pregnancy study.

For the CDR3, the DNA is TGTGCCAGCAGCCCGGCTAGCGGGGGAGGGTATGAGCAGTTCTTC. It translates to CASSPASGGGYEQFF. V is TRBV4-2 and J is TRBJ2-1; 10 nucleotides match TRBD2. Germline V lookup: CDR1 LGHNA, CDR2 YNFKEQ. The junction had 8 bases not matched to a gene; V was cut back by 4 bases and J by 8 bases. The CDR3 contains 15 residues.

The J gene is TRBJ1-5, the V gene TRBV19, with 8 bases identical to TRBD1. V trimming: 6 bases; J trimming: 2 bases; junction bases outside the gene matches: 3. The CDR3 totals 14 residues. In germline, CDR1 is LNHDA, CDR2 SQIVND (reference sequence). Written as DNA, the CDR3 is TGTGCCAGTAGAGGACAGGGTGGCAATCAGCCCCAGCATTTT. Translated: CASRGQGGNQPQHF.

The gene calls are TRBV18 and TRBJ2-5; no reliable D call. Germline CDR1 reads KGHSH; CDR2 reads LQKENI. V was clipped by 2 bases and J by 1 base, with 8 bases between them. This CDR3 is built from 14 residues. CDR3 sequence reads: CASSPAATQETQYF. The CDR3 DNA is TGTGCCAGCTCACCAGCGGCAACCCAAGAGACCCAGTACTTC.

The chain recombines TRBV15 with TRBJ2-7; 11 bases are a match to TRBD1. Looked up from germline, CDR1 is LNHNV and CDR2 is YYDKDF (reference sequence). The CDR3 extends over 14 amino acids. V lost 5 bases and J lost 4; bases outside the gene matches: 4. CDR3 DNA: TGTGCCACCAGCCTCGGGACAGGGGGTTACGAGCAGTACTTC. It yields the protein CATSLGTGGYEQYF. The entire variable domain, with the rest obtained from reference TRBV15 and TRBJ2-7, is as follows: DAMVIQNPRYQVTQFGKPVTLSCSQTLNHNVMYWYQQKSSQAPKLLFHYYDKDFNNEADTPDNFQSRRPNTSFCFLDIRSPGLGDTAMYLCATSLGTGGYEQYFGPGTRLTVT.

V gene TRBV5-1 combines with J gene TRBJ1-1; 8 bases line up with TRBD1. CDR1 and CDR2 from the germline V gene are SGHRS and YFSETQ. CDR3 size: 14 residues. The ends lost 0 bases at V and 7 bases at J; junction bases unmatched: 5. The CDR3 region has the DNA TGCGCCAGCAGCTTGGCCGGACAGGGCAGTGAAGCTTTCTTT. As protein: CASSLAGQGSEAFF.

The chain combines TRBV7-2 with TRBJ2-1; 10 bases fit TRBD2. Germline trimming cut 1 base from V and 9 bases from J; bases unmatched to any gene: 9. The CDR3 loop spans 16 amino acids. Germline CDR1 reads SGHTA; CDR2 reads FQGNSA. CDR3 sequence reads: CASSLVSAGGPVEQFF. Here the CDR3 DNA reads TGTGCCAGCAGCTTAGTTTCAGCGGGGGGGCCGGTTGAGCAGTTCTTC.

The chain uses TRBV27 and TRBJ2-2, with 10 positions matching TRBD1. J lost 4 bases, V lost 2 bases, and 7 bases had no gene match. The CDR3 covers 17 residues. CDR1 and CDR2 from the germline V gene are MNHEY and SMNVEV (reference sequence). The CDR3 bases are TGTGCCAGCAGTTTACGCGGACAGGGGGTTACCACCGGGGAGCTGTTTTTT. Its protein is CASSLRGQGVTTGELFF.

The rearrangement joins TRBV5-1 to TRBJ1-6; the D gene is possibly TRBD1 (5 bases). The CDR3 runs to 14 residues. The germline V and J ends were trimmed by 0 bases and 5 bases, with 6 bases remaining between them. CDR1 SGHRS and CDR2 YFSETQ come from the germline V gene. The CDR3 sequence: CASSLEGNNSPLHF. The DNA for the CDR3 is TGCGCCAGCAGCTTGGAGGGGAATAATTCACCCCTCCACTTT.

This clone was seen only once. This chain uses TRBV25-1 with TRBJ1-2; TRBD1 matches 9 bases. There are 13 residues in the CDR3. Germline V gene data show CDR1 as MGHDK and CDR2 as SYGVNS. The V segment lost 10 bases and the J segment 6 bases; nucleotides outside the gene matches: 9. The CDR3: CATQDRGQDGYTF. The CDR3 region has the DNA TGTGCCACCCAGGACAGGGGCCAAGATGGCTACACCTTC.

The V gene is TRBV7-3, the J gene TRBJ2-1; 7 nucleotides line up with TRBD1. The germline CDR1 and CDR2 sequences are SGHTA and FQGTGA. The V and J ends lost 5 bases and 3 bases, in that order; junction bases with no gene match: 7. The CDR3 is made up of 15 amino acids. CDR3 residues: CASSPDRVIYNEQFF. As DNA, the CDR3 is TGTGCCAGCAGCCCCGACAGGGTGATCTACAATGAGCAGTTCTTC.

V and J are TRBV7-2 and TRBJ1-5; D remains ambiguous. CDR3 length equals 14 residues. Trimming stripped 4 bases from V and 4 bases from J, with 11 bases between. CDR1 and CDR2 from the germline V gene are SGHTA and FQGNSA. The DNA for the CDR3 is TGTGCCAGCAGCTCGTCGACGGGGAATCAGCCCCAGCATTTT. This codes for CASSSSTGNQPQHF.

The chain has TRBV6-5 and TRBJ1-2; 7 bases fit TRBD1. The CDR3 totals 13 residues. Germline lookup yields CDR1 MNHEY and CDR2 SVGAGI. Losses at the gene ends were 2 bases for V and 9 bases for J; bases not matched to a gene: 6. CDR3 nucleotides: TGTGCCAGCAGTTACACAGGGGCTGGTAGCTACACCTTC. Its protein is CASSYTGAGSYTF.

V and J are TRBV6-6 and TRBJ1-5; the match to TRBD1 covers 7 bases. The CDR3 consists of 13 residues. Trimming removed 5 bases from V and 6 bases from J; junction bases left unmatched: 4. Per germline, CDR1 MNHNY and CDR2 SVGAGI (reference sequence). This CDR3 is CASSTDRAQPQHF. The CDR3 region has the DNA TGTGCCAGCAGTACAGACAGGGCTCAGCCCCAGCATTTT.

The V and J genes are TRBV27 and TRBJ2-7; 8 bases line up with TRBD1. Germline-derived CDR1 and CDR2 are MNHEY and SMNVEV (reference sequence). The V segment lost 7 bases and the J segment 4 bases; nucleotides outside the gene matches: 6. The CDR3 is made up of 13 amino acids. The CDR3 DNA reads TGTGCCAGCACCCGGACAGGGCAGTACGAGCAGTACTTC. Residues: CASTRTGQYEQYF.

This clone was seen only once. The chain links TRBV18 to TRBJ1-1, with 7 bases lining up with TRBD1. Germline V CDR1 and CDR2: KGHSH, LQKENI. The CDR3 runs to 12 residues. With V trimmed by 3 bases and J by 8 bases, 3 bases remained unmatched. The CDR3 loop reads CASSPRDSEAFF. The CDR3 region has the DNA TGTGCCAGCTCACCCCGGGACAGCGAAGCTTTCTTT.

The rearrangement uses TRBV7-9 and TRBJ2-3; D ambiguous. There are 14 residues in the CDR3. Trimming stripped 4 bases from V and 0 bases from J, with 8 bases between. Germline V gene lookup returns CDR1 SEHNR and CDR2 FQNEAQ (reference sequence). CDR3 in amino acids: CASSSLTSTDTQYF. The CDR3 DNA reads as TGTGCCAGCAGCTCGCTCACTAGCACAGATACGCAGTATTTT.

The chain employs TRBV19 and TRBJ1-5, with D perhaps matching TRBD1 (6 bases). This CDR3 spans 16 amino acids. V shed 1 base and J shed 6 bases, with 16 bases lying between them. Germline V lookup: CDR1 LNHDA, CDR2 SQIVND (reference sequence). The CDR3 region is CASSIGQGPAVQPQHF. The CDR3 DNA reads as TGTGCCAGTAGTATAGGGCAGGGGCCCGCCGTTCAGCCCCAGCATTTT.

The chain joins TRBV9 to TRBJ2-7, with a possible D match to TRBD1 (6 bases). The V end lost 0 bases, the J end lost 0 bases, and 7 bases lay between the germline ends. The germline V gene has CDR1 SGDLS and CDR2 YYNGEE. This CDR3 region has 14 residues. CDR3 DNA sequence: TGTGCCAGCAGCGTAGGACAGGTCTCCTACGAGCAGTACTTC. Translation: CASSVGQVSYEQYF.

This rearrangement joins TRBV10-2 to TRBJ2-1, with 12 bases that match TRBD1. Germline CDR1 and CDR2: WSHSY and SAAADI. This CDR3 has 15 residues. The V and J ends lost 4 bases and 5 bases, in that order; junction bases with no gene match: 3. Here the CDR3 DNA reads TGCGCCAGCAGTGGGGGACAGGGGGCACACAATGAGCAGTTCTTC. Its protein product is CASSGGQGAHNEQFF.

The chain recombines TRBV6-1 with TRBJ1-5, with TRBD1 as a possible D gene (6 bases). CDR1 is MNHNS, CDR2 SASEGT, per germline. The CDR3 contains 18 residues. Trimming stripped 2 bases from V and 0 bases from J, with 17 bases between. This chain's CDR3 is CASSELVQGIYSNQPQHF. The CDR3 DNA follows: TGTGCCAGCAGTGAACTCGTACAGGGCATCTATAGCAATCAGCCCCAGCATTTT.